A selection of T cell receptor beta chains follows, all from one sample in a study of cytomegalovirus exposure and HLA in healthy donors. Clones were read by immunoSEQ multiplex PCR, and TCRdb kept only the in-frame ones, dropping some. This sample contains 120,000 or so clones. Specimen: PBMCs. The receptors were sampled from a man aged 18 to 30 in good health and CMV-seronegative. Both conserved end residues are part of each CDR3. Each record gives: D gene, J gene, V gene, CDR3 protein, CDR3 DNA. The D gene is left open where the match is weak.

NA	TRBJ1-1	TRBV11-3	CASSVQENTEAFF	TGTGCCAGCAGCGTTCAGGAGAACACTGAAGCTTTCTTT
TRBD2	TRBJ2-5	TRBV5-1	CASTKHPGGLVGEQYF	TGCGCCAGCACAAAGCATCCTGGCGGACTAGTCGGGGAGCAGTACTTC
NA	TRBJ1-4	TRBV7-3	CASSSSPLGGGREKLFF	TGTGCCAGCAGCTCATCCCCGCTTGGGGGGGGGCGGGAAAAACTGTTTTTT
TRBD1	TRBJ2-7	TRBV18	CASSPGTGLYEQYF	TGTGCCAGCTCCCCCGGGACAGGGCTCTACGAGCAGTACTTC
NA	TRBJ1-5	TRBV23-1	CASSQSKRAIYSNQPQHF	TGCGCCAGCAGTCAATCTAAGCGAGCGATTTATAGCAATCAGCCCCAGCATTTT
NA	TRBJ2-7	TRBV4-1	CASSQARASVPYSYEQYF	TGCGCCAGCAGCCAAGCGCGGGCTAGCGTACCCTATTCCTACGAGCAGTACTTC
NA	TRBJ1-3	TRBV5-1	CASSLEGHRSPGNTIYF	TGCGCCAGCAGCTTGGAGGGACACCGAAGCCCTGGAAACACCATATATTTT
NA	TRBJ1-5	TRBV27	CASSFGGFGNQPQHF	TGTGCCAGCAGTTTCGGGGGGTTCGGCAATCAGCCCCAGCATTTT
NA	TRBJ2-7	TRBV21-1	CASSKAQRGDEQYF	TGTGCCAGCAGCAAAGCCCAGCGGGGAGACGAGCAGTACTTC
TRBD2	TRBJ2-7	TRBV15	CATSLAGGKYEQYF	TGTGCCACCAGCCTAGCGGGAGGGAAGTACGAGCAGTACTTC
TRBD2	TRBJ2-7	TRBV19	CASSLIAGRSYEQYF	TGTGCCAGTAGTTTGATAGCGGGCCGATCCTACGAGCAGTACTTC